The clone carrying this T cell receptor (beta chain) was counted once. Its antigen remains unidentified. 60 Vbeta and 13 Jbeta primers were used in PCR. Assay used: immunoSEQ multiplex PCR; TCRdb lists only in-frame clones, some missing. This sample yields about 98,000 clones, of which about 74% are seen a single time; about a sixth belongs to the top ten. The data were obtained in a study of cytomegalovirus exposure and HLA in healthy donors. Whole-study results and caveats: Among TCR beta chains of equal frequency, HLA-associated ones were more clonally expanded in a later analysis. According to an earlier analysis, most TCR beta V segments yielded productive rearrangements about 90% or about 30% of the time. Sequencing likely caused a cluster of highly shared sequence variants.

Germline V gene data show CDR1 as MNHEY and CDR2 as SMNVEV (reference sequence). This CDR3 region has 17 residues. V shed 5 bases and J shed 6 bases, with 25 bases lying between them. Material: PBMCs. This receptor was taken from a man in his sixties in good health and CMV-seropositive. This rearrangement joins TRBV27 to TRBJ1-2, with D unclear. The CDR3 region has the DNA TGTGCCAGCAGTAAAAGGTCGAAGTCTTGGGAGCCCAATGGCTACACCTTC. Encoded protein: CASSKRSKSWEPNGYTF.